This entry lists 24 T cell receptor beta chains sequenced from one sample in a study of blood T cell repertoires in COVID-19. Libraries were prepared by immunoSEQ multiplex PCR; TCRdb keeps only in-frame clonotypes and omits some of them. The sample contains tens of thousands of clones, more than 70% of which appear only once. The sequenced sample was peripheral blood. These receptor sequences come from a woman aged 60-70 years with acute or convalescent COVID-19.

CDR3 DNA sequence: TGTGCCTGGAGTCTGGGGGGAGTACGAGAGACCCAGTACTTC. Translating it yields CAWSLGGVRETQYF. This sequence joins TRBV30 and TRBJ2-5; D perhaps matches TRBD2 (6 bases). The CDR3 covers 14 residues. Between the trimmed V and J ends, which lost 2 bases and 4 bases, there was a span of 14 bases. Germline values: CDR1 GTSNPN, CDR2 SVGIG (reference sequence). Full variable domain (outside the CDR3, taken from reference TRBV30 and TRBJ2-5): SQTIHQWPATLVQPVGSPLSLECTVEGTSNPNLYWYRQAAGRGLQLLFYSVGIGQISSEVPQNLSASRPQDRQFILSSKKLLLSDSGFYLCAWSLGGVRETQYFGPGTRLLVL.

This clone has a single count. The genes are TRBV15 and TRBJ2-3; possibly TRBD2 for D (6 bases). Trimming shortened V by 1 base and J by 0 bases, and 14 bases separated the two germline ends. This CDR3 comprises 17 residues. Germline V gives CDR1 LNHNV, CDR2 YYDKDF (reference sequence). The CDR3 protein is CATSRGGAGSSTDTQYF. The DNA for the CDR3 is TGTGCCACCAGCAGAGGCGGTGCGGGGTCTAGCACAGATACGCAGTATTTT. The full variable domain, in which reference TRBV15 and TRBJ2-3 provide the parts outside the CDR3, is DAMVIQNPRYQVTQFGKPVTLSCSQTLNHNVMYWYQQKSSQAPKLLFHYYDKDFNNEADTPDNFQSRRPNTSFCFLDIRSPGLGDTAMYLCATSRGGAGSSTDTQYFGPGTRLTVL.

V gene TRBV19 combines with J gene TRBJ2-1; TRBD1 is a possible D gene (5 bases). V was cut by 3 bases and J by 3 bases, with 15 bases left in between. The CDR3 has 16 residues. Germline assignment: CDR1 LNHDA and CDR2 SQIVND (reference sequence). CDR3 amino acids: CASSIDSRGFYNEQFF. The CDR3 coding sequence is TGTGCCAGTAGTATCGACAGCAGAGGATTCTACAATGAGCAGTTCTTC.

The chain uses TRBV6-6 and TRBJ2-2; 8 nucleotides match TRBD1. From germline, CDR1 is MNHNY and CDR2 SVGAGI (reference sequence). This CDR3 comprises 14 residues. With V trimmed by 7 bases and J by 6 bases, 7 bases remained unmatched. This CDR3 is CASMDRDISGELFF. The DNA of the CDR3 is TGTGCCAGCATGGACAGGGATATTTCCGGGGAGCTGTTTTTT.

The count of this clone is one. The chain links TRBV7-3 to TRBJ1-1; 7 nucleotides agree with TRBD1. The CDR3 totals 13 residues. With 5 bases clipped from V and 7 bases from J, the junction kept 7 bases outside the gene matches. Germline loops: CDR1 SGHTA, CDR2 FQGTGA. DNA for the CDR3: TGTGCCAGCAGCATACAGAGGACAGGTGAAGCTTTCTTT. Its translation is CASSIQRTGEAFF.

The chain is built from TRBV6-5 and TRBJ1-4, with 7 bases lining up with TRBD1. CDR1 is MNHEY and CDR2 is SVGAGI in the germline V gene. The CDR3 extends over 15 amino acids. V dropped 4 bases and J dropped 5; count of bases not matched to a gene: 7. CDR3 DNA: TGTGCCAGCAGTTTACGACAGGGCCTGAATGAAAAACTGTTTTTT. Translated: CASSLRQGLNEKLFF.

This chain connects TRBV6-4 to TRBJ1-5; D gene uncertain. Germline CDR1 reads MRHNA; CDR2 reads SNTAGT. The CDR3 covers 13 residues. V was trimmed by 4 bases and J by 3 bases, leaving 7 bases between them. The CDR3 DNA sequence: TGTGCCAGCAGTGTTGAGGTCAATCAGCCCCAGCATTTT. Translation gives CASSVEVNQPQHF.

This clone has just one count. The chain employs TRBV27 and TRBJ1-5, with D uncertain. Trimming stripped 3 bases from V and 1 base from J, with 7 bases between. Germline V gene data show CDR1 as MNHEY and CDR2 as SMNVEV (reference sequence). This CDR3 has 14 residues. The DNA of the CDR3 is TGTGCCAGCAGTTTGGGCTGGAGCAATCAGCCCCAGCATTTT. Protein: CASSLGWSNQPQHF.

This rearrangement joins TRBV11-2 to TRBJ2-5; possible D gene TRBD2, 7 bases. V shed 4 bases and J shed 5 bases, with 20 bases lying between them. Germline V gene lookup returns CDR1 SGHAT and CDR2 FQNNGV. This CDR3 spans 16 amino acids. The CDR3 DNA sequence: TGTGCCAGCAGCTCGAGCATCCGGGGGGCCGGGGAGACCCAGTACTTC. Amino acids: CASSSSIRGAGETQYF.

Here the CDR3 DNA reads TGTGCCAGTAGTATGCCAGGGTTCGGCTACACCTTC. The encoded protein is CASSMPGFGYTF. The J gene is TRBJ1-2, the V gene TRBV19; D possibly corresponds to TRBD1 (5 bases). CDR1 is LNHDA and CDR2 is SQIVND in the germline V gene (reference sequence). Trimming took off 3 bases at V and 8 bases at J, with 10 bases between the two ends. The CDR3 is made up of 12 amino acids.

The chain has TRBV11-3 and TRBJ2-1; 10 nucleotides agree with TRBD1. V gave up 4 bases and J gave up 7 bases; unmatched junction bases: 4. The germline V gene has CDR1 SGHNT and CDR2 YENEEA. This CDR3 spans 14 amino acids. In DNA, the CDR3 is TGTGCCAGCAGCTCCGACAGGGGGCTAAATGAGCAGTTCTTC. It translates to CASSSDRGLNEQFF.

V usage is TRBV5-1 and J usage is TRBJ1-2; TRBD1 might be the D (6 bases). The CDR3 is 12 residues long. Trimming took 1 base from V and 8 from J, leaving 9 bases between them. CDR1 is SGHRS and CDR2 is YFSETQ in the germline V gene. Here the CDR3 DNA reads TGCGCCAGCAGCTTGCAGGGGCTCGGCTACACCTTC. Translation gives CASSLQGLGYTF. Drawing the rest from reference TRBV5-1 and TRBJ1-2, the complete variable domain is KAGVTQTPRYLIKTRGQQVTLSCSPISGHRSVSWYQQTPGQGLQFLFEYFSETQRNKGNFPGRFSGRQFSNSRSEMNVSTLELGDSALYLCASSLQGLGYTFGSGTRLTVV.

The J gene is TRBJ1-1, the V gene TRBV7-9; D not certain. Per germline, CDR1 SEHNR and CDR2 FQNEAQ (reference sequence). The CDR3 contains 14 residues. V lost 3 bases and J 5 bases, leaving 13 bases between the germline ends. The CDR3 nucleotides are TGTGCCAGCAGCTTCTTGAAGGGAGAAACTGAAGCTTTCTTT. Protein product: CASSFLKGETEAFF. Filled out from reference TRBV7-9 and TRBJ1-1, the complete variable domain reads DTGVSQNPRHKITKRGQNVTFRCDPISEHNRLYWYRQTLGQGPEFLTYFQNEAQLEKSRLLSDRFSAERPKGSFSTLEIQRTEQGDSAMYLCASSFLKGETEAFFGQGTRLTVV.

This clone was observed a few times. This chain links TRBV5-1 with TRBJ1-4; unclear D gene. This CDR3 is built from 14 residues. CDR1 is SGHRS, CDR2 YFSETQ, per germline. V gave up 0 bases and J gave up 5 bases, with 8 bases separating them. CDR3 amino acids: CASSLVTPNEKLFF. The CDR3 region has the DNA TGCGCCAGCAGCTTGGTGACACCAAATGAAAAACTGTTTTTT. Full variable domain (rest looked up from reference TRBV5-1 and TRBJ1-4): KAGVTQTPRYLIKTRGQQVTLSCSPISGHRSVSWYQQTPGQGLQFLFEYFSETQRNKGNFPGRFSGRQFSNSRSEMNVSTLELGDSALYLCASSLVTPNEKLFFGSGTQLSVL.

Here the CDR3 DNA reads TGTGCCAGCAGCCAAGTGGGACAGGGGGCGTTCGCAGATACGCAGTATTTT. Protein sequence: CASSQVGQGAFADTQYF. V gene TRBV3-1 (or the pseudogene TRBV3-2) combines with J gene TRBJ2-3, with 12 bases aligning to TRBD1. The length of the CDR3 is 17 residues. Losses at the gene ends were 1 base for V and 4 bases for J; bases not matched to a gene: 6. Germline values: CDR1 LGHDT, CDR2 YNNKEL (reference sequence).

The chain employs TRBV19 and TRBJ2-2; the match to TRBD2 covers 8 bases. J lost 4 bases, V lost 4 bases, and 5 bases had no gene match. The length of the CDR3 is 15 residues. Per germline, CDR1 LNHDA and CDR2 SQIVND (reference sequence). The CDR3 protein is CASSTSGGVTGELFF. CDR3 sequence (DNA): TGTGCCAGTAGTACCTCGGGAGGGGTCACCGGGGAGCTGTTTTTT.

This chain uses TRBV7-9 with TRBJ1-2; D is unclear. This CDR3 has 14 amino acids. CDR1 and CDR2 (germline): SEHNR, FQNEAQ (reference sequence). Deletions cut 4 bases from V and 8 bases from J, with 17 bases between. As DNA, the CDR3 is TGTGCCAGCAGCTATAACGCGCCGACTGGCGGCTACACCTTC. This translates into CASSYNAPTGGYTF.

The rearrangement uses TRBV4-2 and TRBJ2-7; 7 bases line up with TRBD1. V lost 0 bases and J lost 7; bases outside the gene matches: 6. CDR3 size: 14 residues. Germline lookup yields CDR1 LGHNA and CDR2 YNFKEQ. CDR3 loop: CASSQEKGAREQYF. The CDR3 coding sequence is TGTGCCAGCAGCCAAGAGAAGGGGGCGAGGGAGCAGTACTTC.

This chain uses TRBV7-9 with TRBJ2-5; D possibly corresponds to TRBD1 (6 bases). V was clipped by 5 bases and J by 5 bases, with 18 bases between them. The CDR3 contains 15 residues. Germline V gives CDR1 SEHNR, CDR2 FQNEAQ (reference sequence). CDR3 region: CASSPGTKRGETQYF. The DNA for the CDR3 is TGTGCCAGCAGCCCTGGGACAAAGAGAGGGGAGACCCAGTACTTC.

V is TRBV6-1 and J is TRBJ1-5; the match to TRBD1 covers 7 bases. This CDR3 region has 15 residues. V lost 6 bases and J lost 4; bases outside the gene matches: 9. Germline CDR1 reads MNHNS; CDR2 reads SASEGT. The CDR3 DNA follows: TGTGCCAGCAGCCAGACAGGGTCGAGAAATCAGCCCCAGCATTTT. It translates to CASSQTGSRNQPQHF.

For the CDR3, the DNA is TGTGCCAGCAGAGGGACAGGGATCAACCTCTACGAGCAGTACTTC. This gives the protein CASRGTGINLYEQYF. The rearrangement joins TRBV6-5 to TRBJ2-7; 9 bases are a match to TRBD1. V shed 6 bases, J shed 3 bases, and the junction held 9 bases outside the gene matches. CDR1 is MNHEY and CDR2 is SVGAGI in the germline V gene. There are 15 residues in the CDR3.

The chain joins TRBV19 to TRBJ2-3, with 7 bases matching TRBD1. With 2 bases clipped from V and 1 base from J, the junction kept 6 bases outside the gene matches. Germline V gene data show CDR1 as LNHDA and CDR2 as SQIVND (reference sequence). The CDR3 contains 16 residues. CDR3: CASSIRGDRGTDTQYF. As DNA, the CDR3 is TGTGCCAGTAGTATAAGGGGTGACAGGGGCACAGATACGCAGTATTTT.

V usage is TRBV27 and J usage is TRBJ2-7; 7 bases fit TRBD1. This CDR3 spans 14 amino acids. Germline V CDR1 and CDR2: MNHEY, SMNVEV (reference sequence). Germline trimming cut 6 bases from V and 0 bases from J; bases unmatched to any gene: 5. The CDR3 sequence is CASRDRPSSYEQYF. As DNA, the CDR3 is TGTGCCAGCAGGGACAGGCCCAGCTCCTACGAGCAGTACTTC.

The rearrangement joins TRBV7-9 to TRBJ1-5, with D possibly matching TRBD1 (6 bases). The CDR3 contains 16 residues. CDR1 is SEHNR and CDR2 is FQNEAQ in the germline V gene (reference sequence). V lost 1 base and J lost 3, with 13 bases in between. In DNA form, the CDR3 reads TGTGCCAGCAGCTTAGTTTCCGGACAGAACAATCAGCCCCAGCATTTT. It yields the protein CASSLVSGQNNQPQHF. Supplemented by reference TRBV7-9 and TRBJ1-5, the full variable domain reads DTGVSQNPRHKITKRGQNVTFRCDPISEHNRLYWYRQTLGQGPEFLTYFQNEAQLEKSRLLSDRFSAERPKGSFSTLEIQRTEQGDSAMYLCASSLVSGQNNQPQHFGDGTRLSIL.